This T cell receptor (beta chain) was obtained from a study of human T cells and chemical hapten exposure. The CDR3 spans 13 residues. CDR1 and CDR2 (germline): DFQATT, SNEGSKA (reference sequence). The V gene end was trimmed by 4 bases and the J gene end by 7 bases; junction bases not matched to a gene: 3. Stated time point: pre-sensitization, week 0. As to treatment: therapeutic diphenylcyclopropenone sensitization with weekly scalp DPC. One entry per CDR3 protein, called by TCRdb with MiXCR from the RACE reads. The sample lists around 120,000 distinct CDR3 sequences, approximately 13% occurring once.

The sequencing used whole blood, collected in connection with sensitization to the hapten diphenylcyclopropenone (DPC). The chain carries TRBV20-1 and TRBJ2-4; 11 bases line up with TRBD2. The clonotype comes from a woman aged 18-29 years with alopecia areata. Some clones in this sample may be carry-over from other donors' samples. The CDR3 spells CSAIAGGPNIQYF. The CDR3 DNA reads TGCAGTGCTATAGCGGGGGGGCCGAACATTCAGTACTTC.